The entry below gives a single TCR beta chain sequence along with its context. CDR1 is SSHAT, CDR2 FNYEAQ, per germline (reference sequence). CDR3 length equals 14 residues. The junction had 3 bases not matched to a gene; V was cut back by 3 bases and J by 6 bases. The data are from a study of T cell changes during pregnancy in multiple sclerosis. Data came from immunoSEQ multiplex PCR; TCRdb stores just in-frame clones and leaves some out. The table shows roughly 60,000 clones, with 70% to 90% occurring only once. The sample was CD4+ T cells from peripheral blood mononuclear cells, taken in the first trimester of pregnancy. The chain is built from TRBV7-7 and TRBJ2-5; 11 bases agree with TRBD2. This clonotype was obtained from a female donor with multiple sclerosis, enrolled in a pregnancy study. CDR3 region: CASSFSGGDQTQYF. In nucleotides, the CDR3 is TGTGCCAGCAGCTTTAGCGGGGGGGATCAGACCCAGTACTTC.